The 11 T cell receptor beta chains below come from one sample, sequenced in a study of blood T cell repertoires in COVID-19. Produced via immunoSEQ multiplex PCR; TCRdb's table is partial and in-frame only. This table has around 480,000 clones, about nine tenths appearing once. The sample consisted of peripheral blood. These receptors were taken from a woman aged 45-60 years with COVID-19, enrolled during active disease.

The chain links TRBV11-3 to TRBJ2-3, with a tentative D call TRBD1 (5 bases). CDR3 length: 16 residues. Between the trimmed V and J ends, which lost 5 bases and 6 bases, there was a span of 21 bases. Germline V gives CDR1 SGHNT, CDR2 YENEEA. CDR3 DNA sequence: TGTGCCAGCAGCCCGCTACCCAGGGTAGAATCGGATACGCAGTATTTT. Its protein product is CASSPLPRVESDTQYF. Full variable domain (outside the CDR3, taken from reference TRBV11-3 and TRBJ2-3): EAGVVQSPRYKIIEKKQPVAFWCNPISGHNTLYWYLQNLGQGPELLIRYENEEAVDDSQLPKDRFSAERLKGVDSTLKIQPAELGDSAVYLCASSPLPRVESDTQYFGPGTRLTVL.

V is TRBV2 and J is TRBJ2-2; 15 nucleotides agree with TRBD2. J lost 7 bases, V lost 6 bases, and 9 bases had no gene match. Germline assignment: CDR1 SNHLY and CDR2 FYNNEI. The CDR3 is 17 residues long. CDR3 nucleotide sequence: TGTGCCAGCAGCGCTGGACTAGCGGGGGGGCCGGACGGGGAGCTGTTTTTT. It codes for CASSAGLAGGPDGELFF.

The genes are TRBV5-8 and TRBJ1-2; 7 nucleotides match TRBD1. The CDR3 has 12 residues. In germline, CDR1 is SGHTS, CDR2 YDEGEE. J lost 10 bases, V lost 2 bases, and 5 bases had no gene match. This CDR3 is CASSLGTANYTF. The CDR3 nucleotides read TGTGCCAGCAGCTTAGGGACAGCCAACTACACCTTC.

The gene calls are TRBV19 and TRBJ2-1; 14 nucleotides line up with TRBD2. Germline V gene lookup returns CDR1 LNHDA and CDR2 SQIVND (reference sequence). V gave up 5 bases and J gave up 5 bases; unmatched junction bases: 8. This CDR3 has 17 amino acids. The CDR3 nucleotides are TGTGCCAGTAGTGACCCCTGGACTAGCGGGGGGAACAATGAGCAGTTCTTC. Its protein product is CASSDPWTSGGNNEQFF.

The chain recombines TRBV7-9 with TRBJ1-2; the D gene is possibly TRBD1 (5 bases). The ends were cut back, 1 base at V and 7 bases at J, with 13 bases in the middle. Germline V gene lookup returns CDR1 SEHNR and CDR2 FQNEAQ (reference sequence). The CDR3 has 14 residues. The CDR3, as DNA: TGTGCCAGCAGCTTAGTTTTGTCAGGGCTTGGCTACACCTTC. Translation: CASSLVLSGLGYTF.

This rearrangement joins TRBV19 to TRBJ1-5, with D perhaps matching TRBD1 (5 bases). Trimming pared 8 bases from V and 2 bases from J, leaving 13 bases between. The CDR3 length is 14 residues. In germline, CDR1 is LNHDA, CDR2 SQIVND (reference sequence). The DNA for the CDR3 is TGTGCCAGTTCCGGATCGGGGGGCAATCAGCCCCAGCATTTT. Amino acid sequence: CASSGSGGNQPQHF. Supplemented by reference TRBV19 and TRBJ1-5, the full variable domain reads DGGITQSPKYLFRKEGQNVTLSCEQNLNHDAMYWYRQDPGQGLRLIYYSQIVNDFQKGDIAEGYSVSREKKESFPLTVTSAQKNPTAFYLCASSGSGGNQPQHFGDGTRLSIL.

The genes are TRBV5-4 and TRBJ1-4, with a tentative D call TRBD1 (6 bases). Trimming removed 2 bases from V and 10 bases from J, with 12 bases in between. This CDR3 has 13 residues. Germline values: CDR1 SGHNT, CDR2 YYREEE (reference sequence). The CDR3 DNA reads TGTGCCAGCAGCTTCACAGGGTCGGGAAAACTGTTTTTT. Its protein product is CASSFTGSGKLFF.

The chain recombines TRBV12-3 or TRBV12-4 with TRBJ1-1; D not resolved. V lost 3 bases, J lost 1 base, and 6 bases lay in between. CDR3 size: 13 residues. The CDR3 region is CASSFPGNTEAFF. The CDR3 DNA follows: TGTGCCAGCAGTTTCCCAGGGAACACTGAAGCTTTCTTT.

This clone was observed a few times. The chain employs TRBV5-1 and TRBJ1-6, with 7 bases that match TRBD1. Germline V gene lookup returns CDR1 SGHRS and CDR2 YFSETQ. V lost 1 base and J lost 8; bases outside the gene matches: 12. This CDR3 contains 17 residues. The CDR3 spells CASSLYRPGTVDSPLHF. CDR3 nucleotides: TGCGCCAGCAGCTTGTACCGCCCCGGGACAGTCGATTCACCCCTCCACTTT. The entire variable domain, with the rest obtained from reference TRBV5-1 and TRBJ1-6, is as follows: KAGVTQTPRYLIKTRGQQVTLSCSPISGHRSVSWYQQTPGQGLQFLFEYFSETQRNKGNFPGRFSGRQFSNSRSEMNVSTLELGDSALYLCASSLYRPGTVDSPLHFGNGTRLTVT.

The CDR3 loop reads CAWTDARDNGYTF. Here the CDR3 DNA reads TGTGCCTGGACAGACGCCAGGGATAATGGCTACACCTTC. This rearrangement joins TRBV30 to TRBJ1-2; tentative D call: TRBD1 (5 bases). Germline V gene lookup returns CDR1 GTSNPN and CDR2 SVGIG (reference sequence). The V gene lost 4 bases and the J gene lost 6 bases, with 15 bases spanning the gap. The CDR3 spans 13 residues.

This clone was detected only once. This chain connects TRBV5-1 to TRBJ2-1, with TRBD1 identical over 11 bases. Germline values: CDR1 SGHRS, CDR2 YFSETQ. This CDR3 comprises 15 residues. V gave up 3 bases and J gave up 7 bases; unmatched junction bases: 6. The CDR3 DNA reads as TGCGCCAGCAGCTCCGGACAGGGGGCATCAAATGAGCAGTTCTTC. Amino acids: CASSSGQGASNEQFF. Together with reference TRBV5-1 and TRBJ2-1, the CDR3 gives the full variable domain: KAGVTQTPRYLIKTRGQQVTLSCSPISGHRSVSWYQQTPGQGLQFLFEYFSETQRNKGNFPGRFSGRQFSNSRSEMNVSTLELGDSALYLCASSSGQGASNEQFFGPGTRLTVL.